The sequence of this T cell receptor beta chain was determined in a study of shared clonotypes between healthy human individuals. V shed 0 bases, J shed 5 bases, and the junction held 3 bases outside the gene matches. Germline CDR1 and CDR2: SGHDT and YYEEEE. The CDR3 has 14 residues. Using immunoSEQ multiplex PCR, the repertoire was profiled, and TCRdb retains in-frame clones only, with some absent. The table has a few million clones, approximately 95% seen once. Free of recent acute infections or vaccinations, the donors were healthy HIV-negative adults. This TCR was recovered from a man aged 18 to 35 in good health. Some clones in this sample may be carry-over from other donors' samples. Sample: naive CD4+ T cells from PBMCs. Described subset: CD45RA+ positively selected. J is TRBJ2-7 and V is TRBV5-6; 9 bases agree with TRBD1. CDR3 sequence reads: CASSLGDRVNEQYF. The DNA for the CDR3 is TGTGCCAGCAGCTTGGGGGACAGGGTGAACGAGCAGTACTTC.